These T cell receptor beta chains were read from a single sample in a study of cytomegalovirus exposure and HLA in healthy donors. Libraries were prepared by immunoSEQ multiplex PCR; TCRdb keeps only in-frame clonotypes and omits some of them. The sample holds around 190,000 clones, around 84% seen once. Specimen: PBMCs. Every receptor here comes from a girl aged 2-10 years in good health and CMV-seropositive. The CDR3 runs from the conserved cysteine through the conserved F or W. Fields, in order: D gene, J gene, clone size, V gene, CDR3 DNA, CDR3 protein. A D gene is named only where the DNA matches it firmly. Only part of the rows carry a size: once, few, many, or a class if the clone is expanded.

D: NA; J: TRBJ2-7; size: NA; V: TRBV11-3; DNA: TGTGCCAGCAGCTTAGCGGGCCGGAGGGAGCAGTACTTC; CDR3: CASSLAGRREQYF
D: NA; J: TRBJ2-7; size: NA; V: TRBV27; DNA: TGTGCCAGCAGCCGTCAGGGGGGCCGATACGAGCAGTACTTC; CDR3: CASSRQGGRYEQYF
D: TRBD1; J: TRBJ2-7; size: NA; V: TRBV28; DNA: TGTGCCAGCAGTTTTGGGGACAGGGTTGAAGTCGAGCAGTACTTC; CDR3: CASSFGDRVEVEQYF
D: TRBD1; J: TRBJ2-7; size: NA; V: TRBV6-6; DNA: TGTGCCACCTCGGACAGGACAGGTTACGAGCAGTACTTC; CDR3: CATSDRTGYEQYF
D: NA; J: TRBJ1-1; size: few; V: TRBV5-6; DNA: TGTGCCAGCAGCCCGGATACCACAGGGTCCACTGAAGCTTTCTTT; CDR3: CASSPDTTGSTEAFF
D: TRBD1; J: TRBJ1-2; size: NA; V: TRBV6-5; DNA: TGTGCCAGCAGTTACTCGACAGGGAACGGCTACACCTTC; CDR3: CASSYSTGNGYTF
D: TRBD1; J: TRBJ2-2; size: NA; V: TRBV19; DNA: TGTGCCAGTACCCTTCCGACAGGGGGGGACACCGGGGAGCTGTTTTTT; CDR3: CASTLPTGGDTGELFF
D: NA; J: TRBJ2-7; size: NA; V: TRBV11-3; DNA: TGTGCCAGCAGCTTAGGAGTGGAGGGAGCCTATAGGGAAGAGCAGTACTTC; CDR3: CASSLGVEGAYREEQYF
D: NA; J: TRBJ1-5; size: NA; V: TRBV28; DNA: TGTGCCAGCAGTTCAGATCCTGAGGCCCAGCATTTT; CDR3: CASSSDPEAQHF
D: NA; J: TRBJ1-6; size: few; V: TRBV4-1; DNA: TGCGCCAGCAGCCAAATCTACGACAGACCTTATTCACCCCTCCACTTT; CDR3: CASSQIYDRPYSPLHF
D: TRBD2; J: TRBJ2-3; size: NA; V: TRBV4-2; DNA: TGTGCCAGCAGCCAAGATAGGGGACTAGCGGGAGACCTAGCTGGAGATACGCAGTATTTT; CDR3: CASSQDRGLAGDLAGDTQYF
D: TRBD1; J: TRBJ2-7; size: NA; V: TRBV4-1; DNA: TGCGCCAGCAGCCCGACCGGACAGGGGAGGATCGAGCAGTACTTC; CDR3: CASSPTGQGRIEQYF
D: TRBD2; J: TRBJ2-3; size: NA; V: TRBV30; DNA: TGTGCCTGGAGCCAGAGCGCGGGGGGGTGGACAGATACGCAGTATTTT; CDR3: CAWSQSAGGWTDTQYF
D: NA; J: TRBJ2-7; size: NA; V: TRBV7-6; DNA: TGTGCCAGCAGCTTAGGTTCCCTTGACAGCTACGAGCAGTACTTC; CDR3: CASSLGSLDSYEQYF
D: NA; J: TRBJ1-6; size: NA; V: TRBV30; DNA: TGTGCCTGGAGTGTAGTCCTAGGGGATAGTTCACCCCTCCACTTT; CDR3: CAWSVVLGDSSPLHF
D: TRBD2; J: TRBJ2-5; size: NA; V: TRBV11-3; DNA: TGTGCCAGCAGCTCCAGGACTAGCACCGAGACCCAGTACTTC; CDR3: CASSSRTSTETQYF
D: TRBD1; J: TRBJ1-1; size: NA; V: TRBV10-3; DNA: TGTGCCACCTTAGGGGGACAGGGAGCTGGTCAAGAAGCTTTCTTT; CDR3: CATLGGQGAGQEAFF
D: NA; J: TRBJ2-3; size: NA; V: TRBV18; DNA: TGTGCCAGCTCACCGACTAGGTCCGCCGATACGCAGTATTTT; CDR3: CASSPTRSADTQYF
D: TRBD1; J: TRBJ1-3; size: NA; V: TRBV7-8; DNA: TGTGCCAGCAGCAACGCAGGGGGCTATGGAAACACCATATATTTT; CDR3: CASSNAGGYGNTIYF
D: TRBD1; J: TRBJ1-2; size: NA; V: TRBV5-1; DNA: TGCGCCAGCAGCCCCGGGACAGGGAACTATGGCTACACCTTC; CDR3: CASSPGTGNYGYTF